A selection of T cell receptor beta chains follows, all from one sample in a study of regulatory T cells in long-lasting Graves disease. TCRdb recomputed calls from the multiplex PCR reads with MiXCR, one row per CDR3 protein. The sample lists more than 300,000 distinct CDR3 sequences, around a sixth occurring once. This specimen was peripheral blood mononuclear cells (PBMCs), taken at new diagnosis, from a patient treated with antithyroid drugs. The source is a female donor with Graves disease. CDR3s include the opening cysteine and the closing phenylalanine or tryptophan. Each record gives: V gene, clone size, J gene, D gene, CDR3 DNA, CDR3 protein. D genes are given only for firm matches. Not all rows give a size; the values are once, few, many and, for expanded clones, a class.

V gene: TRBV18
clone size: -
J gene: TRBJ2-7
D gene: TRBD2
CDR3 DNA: TGTGCCAGCTCACCACCGACGGCGGGAGGGCCTTACGAGCAGTACTTC
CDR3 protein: CASSPPTAGGPYEQYF

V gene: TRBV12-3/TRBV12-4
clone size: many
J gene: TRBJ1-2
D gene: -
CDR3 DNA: TGTGCCAGCAGCTTAGGACAGAACTATGGCTACACCTTC
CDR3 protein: CASSLGQNYGYTF

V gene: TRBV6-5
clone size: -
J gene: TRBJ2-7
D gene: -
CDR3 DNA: TGTGCCAGCAGTTTAAACCTTGCAGGGGAGCAGTACTTC
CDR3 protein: CASSLNLAGEQYF

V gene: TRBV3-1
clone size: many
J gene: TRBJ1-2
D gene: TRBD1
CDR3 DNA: TGTGCCAGCAGCCAAGATTCAGGGGGCGCAGGCTACACCTTC
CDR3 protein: CASSQDSGGAGYTF

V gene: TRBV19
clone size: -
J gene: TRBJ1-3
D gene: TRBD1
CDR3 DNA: TGTGCCAGTAGTGGGGGACAGGACTCGCCGCTAAGTTCTGGAAACACCATATATTTT
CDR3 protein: CASSGGQDSPLSSGNTIYF

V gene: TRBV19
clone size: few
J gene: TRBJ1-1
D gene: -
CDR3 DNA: TGTGCCAGTAGTACCGGGACCGAGGTTACTGAAGCTTTCTTT
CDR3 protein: CASSTGTEVTEAFF

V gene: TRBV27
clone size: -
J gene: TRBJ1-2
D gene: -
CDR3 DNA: TGTGCCAGCAGTCTTACACACGGGGGGGGCTACACCTTC
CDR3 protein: CASSLTHGGGYTF

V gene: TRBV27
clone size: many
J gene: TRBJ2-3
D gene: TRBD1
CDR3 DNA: TGTGCCAGCAGTTTAAGGGGGACAGGGGGCGACGCAGATACGCAGTATTTT
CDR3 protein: CASSLRGTGGDADTQYF

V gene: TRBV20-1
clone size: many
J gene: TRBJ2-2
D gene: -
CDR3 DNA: TGCAGTGCTACCCGGCGGCTAGCTGGCACCGGGGAGCTGTTTTTT
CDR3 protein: CSATRRLAGTGELFF

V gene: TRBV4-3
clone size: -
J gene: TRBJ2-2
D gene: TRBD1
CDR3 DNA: TGCGCCAGCAGCCAAGAAATCCTCTCCGGGACAGGGGGCACCGGGGAGCTGTTTTTT
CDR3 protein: CASSQEILSGTGGTGELFF

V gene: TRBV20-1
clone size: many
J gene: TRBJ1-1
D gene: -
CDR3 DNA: TGCAGTGCTAGAGACGGCCGCAAACGACAGGATGAAGCTTTCTTT
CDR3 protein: CSARDGRKRQDEAFF

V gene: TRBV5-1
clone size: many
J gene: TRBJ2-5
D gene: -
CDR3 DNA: TGCGCCAGCACCGACAGAGTCCAAGAGACCCAGTACTTC
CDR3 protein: CASTDRVQETQYF

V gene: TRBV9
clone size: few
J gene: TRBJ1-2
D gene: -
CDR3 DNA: TGTGCCAGCAGCGAGTCGGGACGGGGGGATGGCTACACCTTC
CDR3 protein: CASSESGRGDGYTF

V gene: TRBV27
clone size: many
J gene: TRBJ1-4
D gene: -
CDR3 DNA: TGTGCCAGCAGTTTATCCAAGTCTAATGAAAAACTGTTTTTT
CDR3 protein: CASSLSKSNEKLFF

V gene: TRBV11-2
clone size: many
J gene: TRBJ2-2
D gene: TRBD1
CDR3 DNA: TGTGCCAGCACCGGACAGGGGTCCGGGGAGCTGTTTTTT
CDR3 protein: CASTGQGSGELFF

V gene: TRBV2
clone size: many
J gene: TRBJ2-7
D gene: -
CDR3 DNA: TGTGCCAGCAGTGAACATGGGGGCGCACCTAACGAGCAGTACTTC
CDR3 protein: CASSEHGGAPNEQYF

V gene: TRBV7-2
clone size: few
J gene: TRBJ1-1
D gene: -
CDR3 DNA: TGTGCCAGCAGCCCAAAGACAGAGGCCGCTACAGTTTTCTTT
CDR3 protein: CASSPKTEAATVFF

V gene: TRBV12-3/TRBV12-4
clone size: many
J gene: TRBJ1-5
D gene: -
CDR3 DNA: TGTGCCAGCAGTTTAGAAGGAGGTAGCAATCAGCCCCAGCATTTT
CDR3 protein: CASSLEGGSNQPQHF

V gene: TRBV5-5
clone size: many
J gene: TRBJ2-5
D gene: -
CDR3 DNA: TGTGCCAGCAGCATCGGGAACGGCGAGACCCAGTACTTC
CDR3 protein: CASSIGNGETQYF

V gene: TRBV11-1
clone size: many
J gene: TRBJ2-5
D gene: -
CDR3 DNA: TGTGCCAGCAGCTTAGATTTTCTGGGGATTCCCCAAGAGACCCAGTACTTC
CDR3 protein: CASSLDFLGIPQETQYF

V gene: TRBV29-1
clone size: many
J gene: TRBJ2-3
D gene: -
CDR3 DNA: TGCAGCGTTGACACAGATACGCAGTATTTT
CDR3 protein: CSVDTDTQYF

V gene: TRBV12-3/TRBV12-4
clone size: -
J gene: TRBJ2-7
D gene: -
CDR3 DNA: TGTGCCAGCAGGGGGGAAGGACTGGAGCAGTACTTC
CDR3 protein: CASRGEGLEQYF

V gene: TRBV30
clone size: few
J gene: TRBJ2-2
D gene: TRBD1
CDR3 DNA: TGTGCCTGGAGTGTACCTGGGGGACAGGGGGTAACCGGGGAGCTGTTTTTT
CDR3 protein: CAWSVPGGQGVTGELFF

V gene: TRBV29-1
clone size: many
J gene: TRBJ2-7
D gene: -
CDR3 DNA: TGCAGCGTTGGAGTAGCGGACCCCTACGAGCAGTACTTC
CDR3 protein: CSVGVADPYEQYF

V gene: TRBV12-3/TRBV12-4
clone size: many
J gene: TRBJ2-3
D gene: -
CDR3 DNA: TGTGCCAGCAGCTTAACGTATTTATCAGATACGCAGTATTTT
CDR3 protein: CASSLTYLSDTQYF

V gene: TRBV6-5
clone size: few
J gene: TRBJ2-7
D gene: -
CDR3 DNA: TGTGCCGGCAGTTACCGTGTTCGGAGAGACTCCTACGAGCAGTACTTC
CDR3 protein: CAGSYRVRRDSYEQYF

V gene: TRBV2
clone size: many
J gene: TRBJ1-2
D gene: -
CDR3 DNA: TGTGCCAGCAGTTCAGACGCGCGCTACACCTTC
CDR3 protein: CASSSDARYTF

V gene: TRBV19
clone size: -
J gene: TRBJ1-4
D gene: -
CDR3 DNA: TGTGCCAGTACCGTCTCGGCCGGCTCCTCTGCAACTAATGAAAAACTGTTTTTT
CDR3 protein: CASTVSAGSSATNEKLFF

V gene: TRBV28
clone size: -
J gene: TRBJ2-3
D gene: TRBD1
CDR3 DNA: TGTGCCAGCAGTTTCGGGACAGGGGGGTATACGCAGTATTTT
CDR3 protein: CASSFGTGGYTQYF

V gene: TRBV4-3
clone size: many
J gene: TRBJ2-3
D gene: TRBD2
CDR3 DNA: TGCGCCAGCAGCCAATTACTAGCGGGGCGCACAGATACGCAGTATTTT
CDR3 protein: CASSQLLAGRTDTQYF

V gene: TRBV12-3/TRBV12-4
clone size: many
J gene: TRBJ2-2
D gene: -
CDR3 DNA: TGTGCCAGCAGTTTTGAGGCCGCGAACACCGGGGAGCTGTTTTTT
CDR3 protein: CASSFEAANTGELFF

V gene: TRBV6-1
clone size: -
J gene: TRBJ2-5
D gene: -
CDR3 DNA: TGTGCCAGCAGATTCGCGGAGACCCAGTACTTC
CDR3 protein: CASRFAETQYF

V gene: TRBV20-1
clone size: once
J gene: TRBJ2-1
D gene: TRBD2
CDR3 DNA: TGCAGTGCTACTAGCGGGGGGGGTGAGCAGTTCTTC
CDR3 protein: CSATSGGGEQFF

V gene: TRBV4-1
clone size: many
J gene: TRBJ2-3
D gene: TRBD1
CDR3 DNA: TGCGCCAGCAGCCAGAACAGGGGGACATCCACAGATACGCAGTATTTT
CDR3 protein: CASSQNRGTSTDTQYF

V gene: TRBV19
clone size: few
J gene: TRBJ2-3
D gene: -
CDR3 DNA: TGTGCCAGTAGTATAGATATGAGAGATACGCAGTATTTT
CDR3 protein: CASSIDMRDTQYF

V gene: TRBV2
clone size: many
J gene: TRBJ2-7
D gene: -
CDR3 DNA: TGTGCCAGCAAATCAGGGGCCAGCTACGAGCAGTACTTC
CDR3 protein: CASKSGASYEQYF

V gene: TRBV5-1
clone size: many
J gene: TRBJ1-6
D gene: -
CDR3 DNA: TGCGCCAGCAGCTTGGAACAGAAAAATTCACCCCTCCACTTT
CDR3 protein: CASSLEQKNSPLHF

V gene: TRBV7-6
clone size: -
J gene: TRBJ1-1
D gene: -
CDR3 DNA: TGCGCCAGCAGCTTAACTCTAACCGACAGGAACACTGAAGCTTTCTTT
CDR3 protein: CASSLTLTDRNTEAFF

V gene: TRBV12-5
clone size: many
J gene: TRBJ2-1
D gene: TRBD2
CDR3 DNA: TGTGCTAGTGGCCTTACGGGGGGCGGGGGGAGCGATGAGCAGTTCTTC
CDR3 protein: CASGLTGGGGSDEQFF

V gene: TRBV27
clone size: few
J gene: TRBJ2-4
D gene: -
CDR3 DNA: TGTGCCAGCAGTTCCACACTAGCCAAAAACATTCAGTACTTC
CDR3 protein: CASSSTLAKNIQYF

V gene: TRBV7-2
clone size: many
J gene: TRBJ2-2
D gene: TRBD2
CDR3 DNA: TGTGCCAGCAGCTTAGTGGTCTCCAGCGGGGGCTTGACCGGGGAGCTGTTTTTT
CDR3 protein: CASSLVVSSGGLTGELFF

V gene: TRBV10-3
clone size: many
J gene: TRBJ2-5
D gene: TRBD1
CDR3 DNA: TGTGCCACAGAGCAGGGGGCGAATGGAGAGACCCAGTACTTC
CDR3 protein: CATEQGANGETQYF

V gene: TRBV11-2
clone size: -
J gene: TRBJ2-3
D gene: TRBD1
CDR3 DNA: TGTGCCAGCAGCCGCTCTGGACAGGGAGGCACAGATACGCAGTATTTT
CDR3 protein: CASSRSGQGGTDTQYF

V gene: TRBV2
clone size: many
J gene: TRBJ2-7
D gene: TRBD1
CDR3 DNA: TGTGCCAGCAGCCAAGGACCCGGGACAGGGGTTCGCGAGCAGTACTTC
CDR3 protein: CASSQGPGTGVREQYF

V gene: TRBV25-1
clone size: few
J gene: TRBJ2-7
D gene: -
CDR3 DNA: TGTGCCAGCACCGGGCCCTATACCGCTGGCTACGAGCAGTACTTC
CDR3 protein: CASTGPYTAGYEQYF

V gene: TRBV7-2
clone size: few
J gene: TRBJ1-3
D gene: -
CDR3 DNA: TGTGCCAGCAGCCCCGGGCCACAACTTAACACCATATATTTT
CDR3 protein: CASSPGPQLNTIYF

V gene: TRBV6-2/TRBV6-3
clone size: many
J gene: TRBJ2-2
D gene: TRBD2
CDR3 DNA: TGTGCCAGCAGTTCAGCCGTGAGGGGAGGGGTGGCGAGGGTCAGGACGAACACCGGGGAGCTGTTTTTT
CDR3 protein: CASSSAVRGGVARVRTNTGELFF

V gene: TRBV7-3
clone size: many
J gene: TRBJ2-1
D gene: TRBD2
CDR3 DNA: TGTGCCAGCAGCCCACTAGGGCGGGAGGCCCACAATGAGCAGTTCTTC
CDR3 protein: CASSPLGREAHNEQFF

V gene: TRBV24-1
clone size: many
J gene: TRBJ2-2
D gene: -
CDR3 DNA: TGTGCCACAAGAAGTGGGGATACGGGTGGAACCGGGGAGCTGTTTTTT
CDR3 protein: CATRSGDTGGTGELFF

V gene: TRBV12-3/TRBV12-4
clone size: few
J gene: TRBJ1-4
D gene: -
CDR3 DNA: TGTGCCAGCACCCCCGGGGGGGAGGTGGAAAAACTGTTTTTT
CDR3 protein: CASTPGGEVEKLFF

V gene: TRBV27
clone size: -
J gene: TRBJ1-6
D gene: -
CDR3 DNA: TGTGCCAGCAGTTTTCGGGGGAATAATTCACCCCTCCACTTT
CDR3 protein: CASSFRGNNSPLHF

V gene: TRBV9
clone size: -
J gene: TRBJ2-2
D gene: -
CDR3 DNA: TGTGCCAGCAGCACCCGGGACCGGAATCTAGGCACCGGGGAGCTGTTTTTT
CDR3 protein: CASSTRDRNLGTGELFF

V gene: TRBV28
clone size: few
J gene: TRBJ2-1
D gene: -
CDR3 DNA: TGTGCCAGCAGTTTATGGGAGGGGGTTCCCTACTACAATGAGCAGTTCTTC
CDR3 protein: CASSLWEGVPYYNEQFF

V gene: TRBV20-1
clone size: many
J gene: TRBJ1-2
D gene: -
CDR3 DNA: TGCAGTGCTAGAGGAGGAGGGGATAGGAACTATGGCTACACCTTC
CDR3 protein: CSARGGGDRNYGYTF

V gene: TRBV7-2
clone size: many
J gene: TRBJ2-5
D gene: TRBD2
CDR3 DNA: TGTGCCAGCAGCTTAGGTGGGACTAAATACCAAGAGACCCAGTACTTC
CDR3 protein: CASSLGGTKYQETQYF

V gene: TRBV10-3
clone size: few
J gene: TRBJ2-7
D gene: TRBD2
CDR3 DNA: TGTGCCTCCCAGGGCCCTAGCGGAGGTTTCTACGAGCAGTACTTC
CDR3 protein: CASQGPSGGFYEQYF

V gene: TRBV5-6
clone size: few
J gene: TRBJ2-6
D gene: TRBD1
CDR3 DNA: TGTGCCAGCAGCTTGGGACAGGGGGCCTCTGGGGCCAACGTCCTGACTTTC
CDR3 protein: CASSLGQGASGANVLTF

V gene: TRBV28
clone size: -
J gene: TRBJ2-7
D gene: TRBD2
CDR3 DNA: TGTGCCAGCAGTTTAGGTAGCGGGTCGCGCGACGAGCAGTACTTC
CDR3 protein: CASSLGSGSRDEQYF

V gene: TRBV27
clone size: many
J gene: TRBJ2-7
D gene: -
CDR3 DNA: TGTGCCAGCAGTTCTAAGGGAGTTGGCGTTGCGGAGTACTTC
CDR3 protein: CASSSKGVGVAEYF